The source of this TCR beta chain is a study of cytomegalovirus exposure and HLA in healthy donors. The CDR3 sequence is 16 residues long. Germline V gene data show CDR1 as MRHNA and CDR2 as SNTAGT. V lost 3 bases to trimming and J lost 2 bases, with 14 bases between them. PCR involved 60 Vbeta and 13 Jbeta primers. Only in-frame clones appear in the TCRdb table, and some are missing; sequencing was by immunoSEQ multiplex PCR. The sample gives approximately 120,000 clones, just under 75% of which show up once; about 2% is in the top ten. The receptor comes from a human donor in good health. The sample comprised PBMCs. V gene TRBV6-4 combines with J gene TRBJ1-5; maybe TRBD1 (5 bases). The CDR3 DNA reads TGTGCCAGCAGTGAAAACCCAGGGTGCCGCAATCAGCCCCAGCATTTT. Amino acid sequence: CASSENPGCRNQPQHF.